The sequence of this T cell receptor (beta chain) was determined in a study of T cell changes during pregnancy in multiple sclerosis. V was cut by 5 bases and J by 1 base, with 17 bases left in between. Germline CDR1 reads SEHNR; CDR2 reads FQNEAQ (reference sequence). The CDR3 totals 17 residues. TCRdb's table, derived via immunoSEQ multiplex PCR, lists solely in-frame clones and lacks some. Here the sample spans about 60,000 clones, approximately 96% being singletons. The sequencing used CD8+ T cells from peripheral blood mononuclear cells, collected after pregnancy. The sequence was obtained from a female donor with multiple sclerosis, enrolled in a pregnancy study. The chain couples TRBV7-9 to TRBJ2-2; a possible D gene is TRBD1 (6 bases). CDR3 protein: CASSPRPGAQNTGELFF. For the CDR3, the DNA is TGTGCCAGCAGCCCCCGCCCAGGGGCCCAGAACACCGGGGAGCTGTTTTTT.